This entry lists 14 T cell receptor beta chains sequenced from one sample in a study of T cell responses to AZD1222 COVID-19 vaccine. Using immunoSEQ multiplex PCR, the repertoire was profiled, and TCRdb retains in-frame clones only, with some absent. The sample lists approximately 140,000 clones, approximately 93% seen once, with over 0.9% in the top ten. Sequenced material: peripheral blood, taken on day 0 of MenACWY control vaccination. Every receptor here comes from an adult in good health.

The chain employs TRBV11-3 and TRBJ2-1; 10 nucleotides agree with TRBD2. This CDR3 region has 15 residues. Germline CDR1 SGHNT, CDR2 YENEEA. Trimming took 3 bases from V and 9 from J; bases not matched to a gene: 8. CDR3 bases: TGTGCCAGCAGCTTTTCCGGGACTAGCGATAGTGAGCAGTTCTTC. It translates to CASSFSGTSDSEQFF. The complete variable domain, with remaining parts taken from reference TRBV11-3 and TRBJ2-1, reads EAGVVQSPRYKIIEKKQPVAFWCNPISGHNTLYWYLQNLGQGPELLIRYENEEAVDDSQLPKDRFSAERLKGVDSTLKIQPAELGDSAVYLCASSFSGTSDSEQFFGPGTRLTVL.

CDR3 DNA sequence: TGTGCCAGCTCACCCCTGGACAGGTCTGACTATGGCTACACCTTC. Its translation is CASSPLDRSDYGYTF. J is TRBJ1-2 and V is TRBV18, with TRBD1 matching over 7 bases. The CDR3 runs 15 residues. Per germline, CDR1 KGHSH and CDR2 LQKENI. The trim removed 3 bases at V and 3 bases at J, leaving 7 bases unmatched.

In DNA form, the CDR3 reads TGTGCCACCAGCAGAGGACTTACAGGAAACACCATATATTTT. This gives the protein CATSRGLTGNTIYF. V and J are TRBV15 and TRBJ1-3, with no clear D. CDR1 is LNHNV and CDR2 is YYDKDF in the germline V gene (reference sequence). The CDR3 extends over 14 amino acids. Trimming cost V 1 base and J 4 bases, with 8 bases left between them.

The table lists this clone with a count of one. CDR3 sequence: CASSPGQRDQPQHF. CDR3 DNA: TGTGCCAGCAGCCCCGGACAGAGAGATCAGCCCCAGCATTTT. The chain links TRBV7-2 to TRBJ1-5; D possibly corresponds to TRBD1 (6 bases). Trimming took off 5 bases at V and 5 bases at J, with 13 bases between the two ends. The CDR3 contains 14 residues. Germline CDR1 SGHTA, CDR2 FQGNSA. The variable domain in full, with the rest retrieved from reference TRBV7-2 and TRBJ1-5, is GAGVSQSPSNKVTEKGKDVELRCDPISGHTALYWYRQSLGQGLEFLIYFQGNSAPDKSGLPSDRFSAERTGGSVSTLTIQRTQQEDSAVYLCASSPGQRDQPQHFGDGTRLSIL.

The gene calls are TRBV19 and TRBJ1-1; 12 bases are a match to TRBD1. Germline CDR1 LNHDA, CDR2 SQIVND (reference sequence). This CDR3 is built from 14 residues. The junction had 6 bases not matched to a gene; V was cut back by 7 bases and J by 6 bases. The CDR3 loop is CASTSGTGGPEAFF. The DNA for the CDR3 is TGTGCCAGTACCTCCGGGACAGGGGGCCCTGAAGCTTTCTTT.

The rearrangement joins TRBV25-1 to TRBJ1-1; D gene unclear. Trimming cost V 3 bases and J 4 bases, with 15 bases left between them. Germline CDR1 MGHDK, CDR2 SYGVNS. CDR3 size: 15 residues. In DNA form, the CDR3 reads TGTGCCAGCAGTGATTTTAGCCGACGGCCCACTGAAGCTTTCTTT. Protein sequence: CASSDFSRRPTEAFF.

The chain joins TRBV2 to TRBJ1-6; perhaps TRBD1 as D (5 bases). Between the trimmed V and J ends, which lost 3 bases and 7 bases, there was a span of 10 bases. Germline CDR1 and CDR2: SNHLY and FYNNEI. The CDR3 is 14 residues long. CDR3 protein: CASSDGAGNSPLHF. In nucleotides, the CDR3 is TGTGCCAGCAGTGACGGGGCAGGAAATTCACCCCTCCACTTT.

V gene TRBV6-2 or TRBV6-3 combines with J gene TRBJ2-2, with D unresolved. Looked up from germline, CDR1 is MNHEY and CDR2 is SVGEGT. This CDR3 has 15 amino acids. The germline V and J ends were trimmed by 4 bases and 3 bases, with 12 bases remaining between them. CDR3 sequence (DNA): TGTGCCAGCAGTTTTACTGTTGTGGACACCGGGGAGCTGTTTTTT. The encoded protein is CASSFTVVDTGELFF.

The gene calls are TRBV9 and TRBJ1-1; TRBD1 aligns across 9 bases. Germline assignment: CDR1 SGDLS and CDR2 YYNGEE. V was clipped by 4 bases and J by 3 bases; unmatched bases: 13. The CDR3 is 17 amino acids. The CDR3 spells CASSPGQGGGFDTEAFF. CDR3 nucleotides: TGTGCCAGCAGCCCGGGACAGGGTGGGGGGTTTGACACTGAAGCTTTCTTT.

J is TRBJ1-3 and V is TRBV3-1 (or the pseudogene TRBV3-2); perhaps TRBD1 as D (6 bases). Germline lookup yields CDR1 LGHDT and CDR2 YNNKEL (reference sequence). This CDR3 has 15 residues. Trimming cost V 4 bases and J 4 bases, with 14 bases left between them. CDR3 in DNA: TGTGCCAGCAGCCGAACCACAGGGTACGGAAACACCATATATTTT. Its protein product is CASSRTTGYGNTIYF.

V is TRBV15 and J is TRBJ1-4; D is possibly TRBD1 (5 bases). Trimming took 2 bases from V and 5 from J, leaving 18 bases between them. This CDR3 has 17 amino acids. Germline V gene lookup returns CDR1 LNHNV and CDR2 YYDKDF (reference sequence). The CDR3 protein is CATSRTIGEGPNEKLFF. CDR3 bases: TGTGCCACCAGCAGAACGATCGGGGAGGGGCCCAATGAAAAACTGTTTTTT.

The CDR3 bases are TGTGCCATCAGTGGGGACCGAGCCTCTGGAAACACCATATATTTT. It codes for CAISGDRASGNTIYF. This chain uses TRBV10-3 with TRBJ1-3, with a possible D match to TRBD1 (5 bases). The CDR3 is 15 amino acids. V was pared by 4 bases and J by 0 bases, with 10 bases between. Germline CDR1 ENHRY, CDR2 SYGVKD.

The CDR3 coding sequence is TGTGCCAGTAGTATACACAGAGCCGGTGAAAAACTGTTTTTT. It encodes CASSIHRAGEKLFF. The rearrangement links TRBV19 to TRBJ1-4; D gene unclear. V was cut by 2 bases and J by 7 bases, with 11 bases left in between. The CDR3 has 14 amino acids. CDR1 is LNHDA, CDR2 SQIVND, per germline (reference sequence). Complete variable domain (other parts from reference TRBV19 and TRBJ1-4): DGGITQSPKYLFRKEGQNVTLSCEQNLNHDAMYWYRQDPGQGLRLIYYSQIVNDFQKGDIAEGYSVSREKKESFPLTVTSAQKNPTAFYLCASSIHRAGEKLFFGSGTQLSVL.

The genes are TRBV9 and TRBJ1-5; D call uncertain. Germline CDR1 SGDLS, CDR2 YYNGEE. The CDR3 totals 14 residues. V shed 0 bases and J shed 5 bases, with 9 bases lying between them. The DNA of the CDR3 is TGTGCCAGCAGCGTAGGATCCCTAGATCAGCCCCAGCATTTT. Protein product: CASSVGSLDQPQHF. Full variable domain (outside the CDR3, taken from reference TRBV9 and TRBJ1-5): DSGVTQTPKHLITATGQRVTLRCSPRSGDLSVYWYQQSLDQGLQFLIQYYNGEERAKGNILERFSAQQFPDLHSELNLSSLELGDSALYFCASSVGSLDQPQHFGDGTRLSIL.